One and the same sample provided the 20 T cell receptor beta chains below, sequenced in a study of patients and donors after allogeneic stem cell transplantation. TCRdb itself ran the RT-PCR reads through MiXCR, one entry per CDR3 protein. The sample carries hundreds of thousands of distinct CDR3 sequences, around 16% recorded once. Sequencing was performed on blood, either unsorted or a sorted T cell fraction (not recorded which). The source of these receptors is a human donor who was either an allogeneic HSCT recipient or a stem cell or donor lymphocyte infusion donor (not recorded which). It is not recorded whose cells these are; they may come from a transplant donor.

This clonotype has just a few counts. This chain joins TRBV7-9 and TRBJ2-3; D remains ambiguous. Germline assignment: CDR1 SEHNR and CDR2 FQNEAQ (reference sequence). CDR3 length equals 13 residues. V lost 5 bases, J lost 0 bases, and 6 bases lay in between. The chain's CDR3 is CASSQLSTDTQYF. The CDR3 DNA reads TGTGCCAGCAGCCAGCTAAGCACAGATACGCAGTATTTT.

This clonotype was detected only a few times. The CDR3 DNA is TGCAGTGCTAGAGATCATGCGGGACTAGAGGGTGAGCAGTTCTTC. This translates into CSARDHAGLEGEQFF. The gene calls are TRBV20-1 and TRBJ2-1, with 8 bases that match TRBD2. Germline CDR1 reads DFQATT; CDR2 reads SNEGSKA (reference sequence). There are 15 residues in the CDR3. With 0 bases clipped from V and 9 bases from J, the junction kept 10 bases outside the gene matches.

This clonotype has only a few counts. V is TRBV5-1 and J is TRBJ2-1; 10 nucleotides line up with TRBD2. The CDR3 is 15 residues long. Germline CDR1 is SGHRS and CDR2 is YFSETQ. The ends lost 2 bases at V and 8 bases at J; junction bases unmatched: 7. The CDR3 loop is CASSFTSGTLDEQFF. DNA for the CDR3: TGCGCCAGCAGCTTCACTAGCGGGACGTTGGATGAGCAGTTCTTC. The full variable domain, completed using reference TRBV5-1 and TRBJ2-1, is KAGVTQTPRYLIKTRGQQVTLSCSPISGHRSVSWYQQTPGQGLQFLFEYFSETQRNKGNFPGRFSGRQFSNSRSEMNVSTLELGDSALYLCASSFTSGTLDEQFFGPGTRLTVL.

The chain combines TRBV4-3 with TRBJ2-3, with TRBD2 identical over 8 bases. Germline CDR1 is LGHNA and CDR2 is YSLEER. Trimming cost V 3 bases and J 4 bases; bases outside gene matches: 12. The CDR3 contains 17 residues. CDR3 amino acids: CASSQARGTREADTQYF. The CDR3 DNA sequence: TGCGCCAGCAGCCAGGCCCGGGGGACTAGGGAGGCAGATACGCAGTATTTT.

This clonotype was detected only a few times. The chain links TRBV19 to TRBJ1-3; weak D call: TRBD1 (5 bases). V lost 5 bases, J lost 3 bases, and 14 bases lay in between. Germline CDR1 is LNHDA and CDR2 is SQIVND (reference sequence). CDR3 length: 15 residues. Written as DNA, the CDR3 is TGTGCCAGTAGTGGTGCAGGGCCCCTTGGAAACACCATATATTTT. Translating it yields CASSGAGPLGNTIYF.

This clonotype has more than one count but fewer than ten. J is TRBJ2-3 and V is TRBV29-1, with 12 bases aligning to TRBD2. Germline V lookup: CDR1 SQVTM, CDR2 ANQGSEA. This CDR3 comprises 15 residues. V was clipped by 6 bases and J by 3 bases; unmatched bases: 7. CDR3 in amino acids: CSVGTSGGRTDTQYF. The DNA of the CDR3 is TGCAGCGTCGGTACTAGCGGGGGGAGGACAGATACGCAGTATTTT.

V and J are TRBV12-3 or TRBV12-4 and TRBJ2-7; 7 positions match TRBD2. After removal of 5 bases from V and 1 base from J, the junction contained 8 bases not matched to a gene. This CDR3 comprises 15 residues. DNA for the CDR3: TGTGCCAGCAGTACCCGACTAGCTGCTTCCTACGAGCAGTACTTC. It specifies CASSTRLAASYEQYF.

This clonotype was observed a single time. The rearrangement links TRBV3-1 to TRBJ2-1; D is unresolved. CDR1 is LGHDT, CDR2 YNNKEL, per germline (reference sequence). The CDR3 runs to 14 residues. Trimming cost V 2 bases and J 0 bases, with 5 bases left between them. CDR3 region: CASSQRGSYNEQFF. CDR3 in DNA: TGTGCCAGCAGCCAAAGAGGCTCCTACAATGAGCAGTTCTTC.

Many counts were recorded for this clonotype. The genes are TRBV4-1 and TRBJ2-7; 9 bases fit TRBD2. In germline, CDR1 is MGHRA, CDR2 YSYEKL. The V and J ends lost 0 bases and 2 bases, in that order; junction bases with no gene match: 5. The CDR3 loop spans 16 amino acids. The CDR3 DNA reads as TGCGCCAGCAGCCAAGATATGGCTAGCGGGGCCTACGAGCAGTACTTC. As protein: CASSQDMASGAYEQYF.

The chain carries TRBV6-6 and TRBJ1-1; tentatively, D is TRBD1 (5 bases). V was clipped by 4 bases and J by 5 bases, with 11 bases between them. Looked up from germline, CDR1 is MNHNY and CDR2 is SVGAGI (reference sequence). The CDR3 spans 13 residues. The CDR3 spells CASSWGDKTEAFF. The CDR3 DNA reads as TGTGCCAGCAGTTGGGGGGATAAGACTGAAGCTTTCTTT.

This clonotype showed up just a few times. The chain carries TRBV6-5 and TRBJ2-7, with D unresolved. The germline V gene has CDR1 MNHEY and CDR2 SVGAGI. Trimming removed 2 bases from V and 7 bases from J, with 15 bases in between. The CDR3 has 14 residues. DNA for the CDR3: TGTGCCAGCAGTTACACACCGGAGAGAGCTGAGCAGTACTTC. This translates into CASSYTPERAEQYF.

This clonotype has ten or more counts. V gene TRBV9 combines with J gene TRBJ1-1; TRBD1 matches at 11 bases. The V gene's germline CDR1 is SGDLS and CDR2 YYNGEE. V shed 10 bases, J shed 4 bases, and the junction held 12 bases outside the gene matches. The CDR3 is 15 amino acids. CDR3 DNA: TGTGCCGACCCCGGGACAGGGGGTCGGGCCACTGAAGCTTTCTTT. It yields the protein CADPGTGGRATEAFF.

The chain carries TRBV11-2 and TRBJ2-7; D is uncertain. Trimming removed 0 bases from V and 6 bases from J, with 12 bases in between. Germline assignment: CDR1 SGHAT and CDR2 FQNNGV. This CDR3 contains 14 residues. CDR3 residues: CASSLERSYSEQYF. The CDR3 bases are TGTGCCAGCAGCTTAGAAAGAAGTTACTCCGAGCAGTACTTC.

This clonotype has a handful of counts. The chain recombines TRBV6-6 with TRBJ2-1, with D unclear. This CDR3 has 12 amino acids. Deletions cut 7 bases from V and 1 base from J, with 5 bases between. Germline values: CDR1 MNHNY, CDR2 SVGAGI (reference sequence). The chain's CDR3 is CASKTSYNEQFF. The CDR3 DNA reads TGTGCCAGCAAGACTTCCTACAATGAGCAGTTCTTC.

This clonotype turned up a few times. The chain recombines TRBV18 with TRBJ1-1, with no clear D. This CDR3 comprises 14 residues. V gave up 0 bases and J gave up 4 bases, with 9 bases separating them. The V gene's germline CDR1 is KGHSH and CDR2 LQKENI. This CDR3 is CASSPPFRVTEAFF. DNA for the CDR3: TGTGCCAGCTCACCACCGTTTCGGGTCACTGAAGCTTTCTTT.

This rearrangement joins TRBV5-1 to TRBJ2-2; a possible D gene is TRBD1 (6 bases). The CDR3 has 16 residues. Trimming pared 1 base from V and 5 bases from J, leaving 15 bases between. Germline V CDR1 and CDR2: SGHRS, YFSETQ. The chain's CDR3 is CASSLKAGVVTGELFF. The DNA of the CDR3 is TGCGCCAGCAGCTTGAAAGCAGGGGTGGTGACCGGGGAGCTGTTTTTT.

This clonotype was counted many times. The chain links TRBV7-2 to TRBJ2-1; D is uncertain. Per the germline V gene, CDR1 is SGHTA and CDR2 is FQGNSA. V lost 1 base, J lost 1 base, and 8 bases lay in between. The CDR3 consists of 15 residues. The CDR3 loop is CASSLVRTSYNEQFF. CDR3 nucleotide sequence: TGTGCCAGCAGCTTAGTGCGAACGTCCTACAATGAGCAGTTCTTC.

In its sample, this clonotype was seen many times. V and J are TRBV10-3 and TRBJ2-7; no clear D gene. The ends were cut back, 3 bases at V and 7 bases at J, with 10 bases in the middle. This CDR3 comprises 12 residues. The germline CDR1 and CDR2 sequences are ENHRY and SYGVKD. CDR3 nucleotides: TGTGCCATCAGTGAATTTATGGGGGAGCAGTACTTC. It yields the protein CAISEFMGEQYF.

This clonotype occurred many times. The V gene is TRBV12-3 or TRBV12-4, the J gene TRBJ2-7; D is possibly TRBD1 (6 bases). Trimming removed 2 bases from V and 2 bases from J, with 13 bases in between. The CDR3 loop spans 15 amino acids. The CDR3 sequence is CASSLIAGDTYEQYF. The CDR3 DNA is TGTGCCAGCAGTTTAATCGCAGGGGATACCTACGAGCAGTACTTC.

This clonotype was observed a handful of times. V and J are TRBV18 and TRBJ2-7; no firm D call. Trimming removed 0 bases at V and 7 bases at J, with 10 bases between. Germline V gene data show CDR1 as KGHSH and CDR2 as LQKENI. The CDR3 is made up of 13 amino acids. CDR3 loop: CASSPPGRYEQYF. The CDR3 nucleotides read TGTGCCAGCTCACCACCTGGACGATATGAGCAGTACTTC. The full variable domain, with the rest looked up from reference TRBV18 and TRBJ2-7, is NAGVMQNPRHLVRRRGQEARLRCSPMKGHSHVYWYRQLPEEGLKFMVYLQKENIIDESGMPKERFSAEFPKEGPSILRIQQVVRGDSAAYFCASSPPGRYEQYFGPGTRLTVT.